The 8 T cell receptor beta chains presented below share a single source sample, sequenced in a study of T cells in women clearing cervical HPV infection. The data were produced by immunoSEQ multiplex PCR, yet TCRdb's version contains in-frame clones alone and is incomplete. The listing contains about 33,000 clones. Sequenced input: blood buffy coat. The receptors here all came from a woman aged 18 to 75 with a cervical HPV16 infection that either progressed to CIN3+ or cleared (not recorded which).

Of note for this clone: With the read ending 3 residues before the CDR3 end, the germline J gene is used to fill in that end. The chain couples TRBV5-4 to TRBJ1-1; TRBD1 might be the D (5 bases). The CDR3 runs 15 residues. Germline CDR1 and CDR2: SGHNT and YYREEE (reference sequence). V gave up 4 bases and J gave up 6 bases, with 19 bases separating them. CDR3 DNA (partial): TGTGCCAGCAGCCCGACGTGGGGCCGAGGCGCTGAA. Translated, it gives CASSPTWGRGAE. The full CDR3 is CASSPTWGRGAEAFF.

The CDR3 sequence is CASSGGLPNTEAFF. The part of the CDR3 DNA that was read is TGTGCCAGCAGCGGGGGTCTTCCGAACACTGAA. This rearrangement joins TRBV2 to TRBJ1-1, with D tentatively TRBD1 (5 bases). Coverage ceases 3 residues before the CDR3 finishes, and the germline J gene fills in the end. CDR1 and CDR2 (germline): SNHLY, FYNNEI. CDR3 length: 14 amino acids. V lost 6 bases to trimming and J lost 1 base, with 12 bases between them.

To note about this clone: The CDR3 is cut off 3 residues early in the read; its end comes from the germline J gene. This chain links TRBV20-1 with TRBJ2-5, with TRBD1 matching 8 bases. The CDR3 length is 13 residues. V lost 2 bases and J lost 5; bases outside the gene matches: 4. Germline assignment: CDR1 DFQATT and CDR2 SNEGSKA (reference sequence). The CDR3 here is CSARQGALETQYF. CDR3 DNA, as far as it was read: TGCAGTGCTAGACAGGGGGCTCTGGAGACC.

Remarks on this clone: The read stops 3 residues short of the end of the CDR3; the missing end is completed from the germline J gene. The chain combines TRBV20-1 with TRBJ2-7; 12 bases map to TRBD2. Germline CDR1 is DFQATT and CDR2 is SNEGSKA (reference sequence). Losses at the gene ends were 6 bases for V and 2 bases for J; bases not matched to a gene: 5. This CDR3 contains 14 residues. The CDR3 region is CSATGLAGTYEQYF. The DNA read from the CDR3 is TGCAGTGCCACAGGACTAGCGGGAACCTACGAG.

The sequenced part of the CDR3 DNA is TGTGCCAGCAGTTCCGACAGGGGGAGGTCTGAA. Translated: CASSSDRGRSE. The entire CDR3 protein reads CASSSDRGRSEAFF. V usage is TRBV2 and J usage is TRBJ1-1, with 9 bases lining up with TRBD1. Coverage ceases 3 residues before the CDR3 finishes, and the germline J gene fills in the end. Unmatched junction bases numbered 7, after V lost 5 bases and J lost 6 bases. Germline CDR1 and CDR2: SNHLY and FYNNEI. There are 14 residues in the CDR3.

With regard to this clone: The read is 3 residues too short to cover the CDR3 end, so that end is filled in from the germline J gene. The chain carries TRBV18 and TRBJ1-2; no clear D gene. CDR3 size: 12 residues. Germline CDR1 KGHSH, CDR2 LQKENI. Incomplete CDR3 DNA: TGTGCCAGCTCACCATCGTCCTACGAC. Protein: CASSPSSYD. The CDR3 reads in full as CASSPSSYDYTF.

About this clone: Coverage ceases 3 residues before the CDR3 finishes, and the germline J gene fills in the end. J is TRBJ2-1 and V is TRBV19; D gene unclear. V was trimmed by 5 bases and J by 9 bases, leaving 8 bases between them. The germline gives CDR1 LNHDA, CDR2 SQIVND (reference sequence). This CDR3 has 11 amino acids. The CDR3 sequence: CASSAPGEQFF. The sequenced CDR3 bases are TGTGCCAGTAGTGCCCCCGGTGAG.

As concerns this clone: One junction end does not reproduce the germline sequence, and a read error may be involved. The sequence runs out 3 residues before the end of the CDR3; the remainder is reconstructed from the germline J gene. This rearrangement joins TRBV4-2 to TRBJ1-4; TRBD1 is a possible D gene (5 bases). Germline CDR1 LGHNA, CDR2 YNFKEQ. This CDR3 spans 14 amino acids. Incomplete CDR3 DNA: TGCGCCAGCAGCCCTTTTGTAGGGGAGGAAAAA. It encodes CASSPFVGEEK. The full CDR3 protein reads CASSPFVGEEKLFF.